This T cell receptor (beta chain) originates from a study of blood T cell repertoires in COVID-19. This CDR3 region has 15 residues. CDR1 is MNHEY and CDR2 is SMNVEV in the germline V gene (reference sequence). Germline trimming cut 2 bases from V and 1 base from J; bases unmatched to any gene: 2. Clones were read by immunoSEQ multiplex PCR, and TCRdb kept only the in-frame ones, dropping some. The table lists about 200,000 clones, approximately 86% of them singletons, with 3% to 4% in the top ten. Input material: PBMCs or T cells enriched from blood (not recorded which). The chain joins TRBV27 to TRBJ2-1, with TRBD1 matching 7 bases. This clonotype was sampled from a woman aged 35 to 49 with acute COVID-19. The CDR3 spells CASSLEGQSYNEQFF. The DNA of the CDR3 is TGTGCCAGCAGTTTAGAGGGACAGTCCTACAATGAGCAGTTCTTC.